This entry lists 21 T cell receptor beta chains sequenced from one sample in a study of blood T cell repertoires in COVID-19. The table came from immunoSEQ multiplex PCR; TCRdb's copy has only in-frame clones and leaves some out. The table has fewer than 20,000 clones, around 80% seen once. The sample taken for sequencing was peripheral blood. The origin of the receptors is a man aged 40-49 years with active or convalescent COVID-19.

The gene calls are TRBV7-3 and TRBJ2-3; 7 positions match TRBD2. Germline CDR1 reads SGHTA; CDR2 reads FQGTGA. Trimming cost V 3 bases and J 2 bases; bases outside gene matches: 8. CDR3 length: 16 residues. This chain's CDR3 is CASSFRGGTPTDTQYF. CDR3 nucleotides: TGTGCCAGCAGCTTTCGCGGGGGAACTCCCACAGATACGCAGTATTTT.

There are a few counts of this clone. The rearrangement joins TRBV11-3 to TRBJ1-2; a weak D match, TRBD1 (6 bases). The CDR3 covers 15 residues. Germline CDR1 and CDR2: SGHNT and YENEEA. Trimming removed 5 bases from V and 8 bases from J, with 21 bases in between. As DNA, the CDR3 is TGTGCCAGCAGCCTGGGGTCATGGGGGCTCAAGGGCTACACCTTC. It translates to CASSLGSWGLKGYTF.

This chain uses TRBV11-3 with TRBJ2-1; 9 nucleotides align to TRBD1. CDR1 is SGHNT, CDR2 YENEEA, per germline. The CDR3 length is 14 residues. J was trimmed by 8 bases and V by 5 bases; bases with no gene match: 7. In DNA, the CDR3 is TGTGCCAGCAGCCAACAGGGGGCGCGGGATGAGCAGTTCTTC. Protein sequence: CASSQQGARDEQFF.

The V gene is TRBV11-2, the J gene TRBJ1-2; 7 bases fit TRBD1. Germline V gene sequence: CDR1 SGHAT, CDR2 FQNNGV. This CDR3 region has 15 residues. Trimming cost V 0 bases and J 6 bases; bases outside gene matches: 7. CDR3 coding DNA: TGTGCCAGCAGCTTAGAACAGGGGAGTGGCCATGGCTACACCTTC. Translated, it gives CASSLEQGSGHGYTF. Combining the CDR3 with reference TRBV11-2 and TRBJ1-2 gives the whole variable domain EAGVAQSPRYKIIEKRQSVAFWCNPISGHATLYWYQQILGQGPKLLIQFQNNGVVDDSQLPKDRFSAERLKGVDSTLKIQPAKLEDSAVYLCASSLEQGSGHGYTFGSGTRLTVV.

This clone was recorded only once. The chain has TRBV6-2 or TRBV6-3 and TRBJ2-1; 8 bases fit TRBD2. V gave up 2 bases and J gave up 7 bases; unmatched junction bases: 10. This CDR3 has 16 residues. Germline CDR1 and CDR2: MNHEY and SVGEGT. The CDR3 is CASSYGGFGGENEQFF. The CDR3 nucleotides are TGTGCCAGCAGTTACGGGGGTTTCGGGGGGGAAAATGAGCAGTTCTTC.

The V call is TRBV24-1, the J call TRBJ1-2, with 9 bases identical to TRBD1. Germline values: CDR1 KGHDR, CDR2 SFDVKD. The CDR3 has 13 amino acids. V shed 6 bases and J 6 bases; nucleotides not matched to a gene: 4. The CDR3: CATSQGTGNGYTF. The CDR3 DNA sequence: TGTGCCACCAGTCAAGGGACAGGGAATGGCTACACCTTC.

This sequence joins TRBV7-2 and TRBJ2-1; TRBD2 matches 9 bases. Trimming at V came to 8 bases and at J to 5 bases, leaving 10 bases not matched to a gene. The CDR3 loop spans 15 amino acids. Germline CDR1 and CDR2: SGHTA and FQGNSA. CDR3: CASRWAAGGDNEQFF. In nucleotides, the CDR3 is TGTGCCAGCCGATGGGCAGCGGGGGGTGACAATGAGCAGTTCTTC.

The genes are TRBV7-6 and TRBJ2-7, with D perhaps matching TRBD1 (6 bases). The V end was cut by 7 bases, the J end by 6 bases, with 13 bases between. The CDR3 totals 12 residues. Germline V lookup: CDR1 SGHVS, CDR2 FNYEAQ. CDR3 DNA: TGTGCCAGCACCAATCAGGGGAGCGAGCAGTACTTC. As protein: CASTNQGSEQYF.

V gene TRBV5-1 combines with J gene TRBJ2-5; TRBD1 is a possible D gene (6 bases). Germline V gives CDR1 SGHRS, CDR2 YFSETQ. The CDR3 has 16 residues. The V end lost 3 bases, the J end lost 7 bases, and 22 bases lay between the germline ends. Here the CDR3 DNA reads TGCGCCAGCAGCTCGAGTACCGGGACACGAGGGGGGACCCAGTACTTC. Translating it yields CASSSSTGTRGGTQYF.

This chain links TRBV21-1 with TRBJ1-1; the table's D call, TRBD1, was not checked against the DNA. TRBV21-1 corresponds to a pseudogene. The CDR3 has 16 amino acids. The DNA of the CDR3 is TGTGCCAGCAGCAAAGGTCCAGGGATGGTGAACACTGAAGCTTTCTTT. Translation gives CASSKGPGMVNTEAFF.

This clone was counted between two and nine times. The chain carries TRBV9 and TRBJ2-3, with 7 positions matching TRBD1. CDR1 and CDR2 (germline): SGDLS, YYNGEE. After removal of 0 bases from V and 5 bases from J, the junction contained 6 bases not matched to a gene. This CDR3 is 15 amino acids long. The CDR3 DNA follows: TGTGCCAGCAGCGTAGAAGGGGGCGTTGGAGATACGCAGTATTTT. This codes for CASSVEGGVGDTQYF.

The J gene is TRBJ2-1, the V gene TRBV2, with 8 bases identical to TRBD2. The CDR3 has 15 residues. The germline gives CDR1 SNHLY, CDR2 FYNNEI. V lost 3 bases and J lost 2; bases outside the gene matches: 3. DNA of the CDR3: TGTGCCAGCAGTGAGACGGGGGGGCCCTACAATGAGCAGTTCTTC. This sequence encodes CASSETGGPYNEQFF.

This chain joins TRBV28 and TRBJ1-2; 8 bases map to TRBD1. Looked up from germline, CDR1 is MDHEN and CDR2 is SYDVKM. V dropped 4 bases and J dropped 4; count of bases not matched to a gene: 14. The CDR3 length is 17 residues. CDR3 sequence reads: CASSSRSGQGSPYGYTF. CDR3 DNA: TGTGCCAGCAGTTCGCGCTCTGGACAGGGTAGTCCCTATGGCTACACCTTC.

CDR3 residues: CASSPRGVSGTQYF. CDR3 in DNA: TGTGCCAGCAGCCCCAGGGGGGTTTCTGGGACCCAGTACTTC. The chain carries TRBV7-9 and TRBJ2-5, with D tentatively TRBD1 (7 bases). The CDR3 has 14 residues. Trimming cost V 5 bases and J 7 bases, with 17 bases left between them. Germline assignment: CDR1 SEHNR and CDR2 FQNEAQ (reference sequence).

This chain links TRBV13 with TRBJ2-5; possible D gene TRBD1, 5 bases. The V end lost 3 bases, the J end lost 4 bases, and 9 bases lay between the germline ends. Germline assignment: CDR1 PRHDT and CDR2 FYEKMQ (reference sequence). This CDR3 is 13 amino acids long. The CDR3 loop is CASSLWGRETQYF. The CDR3 bases are TGTGCCAGCAGCTTGTGGGGCAGAGAGACCCAGTACTTC.

Written as DNA, the CDR3 is TGTGCCAGCAGCCCACCTTTAAGGACAAGCAACACCGGGGAGCTGTTTTTT. It is translated as CASSPPLRTSNTGELFF. The gene calls are TRBV7-9 and TRBJ2-2, with D possibly being TRBD1 (5 bases). Trimming removed 5 bases from V and 2 bases from J, with 18 bases in between. Germline V CDR1 and CDR2: SEHNR, FQNEAQ (reference sequence). This CDR3 has 17 residues.

This clone occurred once. The V call is TRBV9, the J call TRBJ1-6; 7 nucleotides line up with TRBD1. Germline CDR1 reads SGDLS; CDR2 reads YYNGEE. The CDR3 has 13 residues. V was clipped by 6 bases and J by 7 bases; unmatched bases: 4. CDR3 protein: CASTGQDNSPLHF. For the CDR3, the DNA is TGTGCCAGCACCGGACAGGACAATTCACCCCTCCACTTT. Combining the CDR3 with reference TRBV9 and TRBJ1-6 gives the whole variable domain DSGVTQTPKHLITATGQRVTLRCSPRSGDLSVYWYQQSLDQGLQFLIQYYNGEERAKGNILERFSAQQFPDLHSELNLSSLELGDSALYFCASTGQDNSPLHFGNGTRLTVT.

The rearrangement links TRBV9 to TRBJ2-3; TRBD2 matches at 9 bases. The V gene's germline CDR1 is SGDLS and CDR2 YYNGEE. Trimming took 4 bases from V and 5 from J; bases not matched to a gene: 5. The CDR3 length is 14 residues. CDR3 coding DNA: TGTGCCAGCAGCTCGGCGGGGGGGAAAGATACGCAGTATTTT. This encodes CASSSAGGKDTQYF.

The V call is TRBV15, the J call TRBJ1-4; D is uncertain. Looked up from germline, CDR1 is LNHNV and CDR2 is YYDKDF (reference sequence). The ends were cut back, 0 bases at V and 7 bases at J, with 9 bases in the middle. The CDR3 runs to 14 residues. The CDR3 coding sequence is TGTGCCACCAGCAGAGACCAGATTACTGAAAAACTGTTTTTT. Amino acid sequence: CATSRDQITEKLFF.

This clone was detected a few times. The V gene is TRBV5-1, the J gene TRBJ2-1, with 11 positions matching TRBD2. V was clipped by 3 bases and J by 2 bases; unmatched bases: 4. The CDR3 runs 16 residues. Germline V lookup: CDR1 SGHRS, CDR2 YFSETQ. The chain's CDR3 is CASSSTSGAPYNEQFF. CDR3 nucleotides: TGCGCCAGCAGCTCGACTAGCGGGGCCCCCTACAATGAGCAGTTCTTC.

This chain links TRBV3-1 (or the pseudogene TRBV3-2) with TRBJ1-2; D is ambiguous. V lost 1 base to trimming and J lost 4 bases, with 16 bases between them. Germline V gives CDR1 LGHDT, CDR2 YNNKEL (reference sequence). This CDR3 has 16 residues. CDR3 region: CASSQGVRYRGYGYTF. CDR3 nucleotide sequence: TGTGCCAGCAGCCAAGGAGTACGGTACCGGGGCTATGGCTACACCTTC.